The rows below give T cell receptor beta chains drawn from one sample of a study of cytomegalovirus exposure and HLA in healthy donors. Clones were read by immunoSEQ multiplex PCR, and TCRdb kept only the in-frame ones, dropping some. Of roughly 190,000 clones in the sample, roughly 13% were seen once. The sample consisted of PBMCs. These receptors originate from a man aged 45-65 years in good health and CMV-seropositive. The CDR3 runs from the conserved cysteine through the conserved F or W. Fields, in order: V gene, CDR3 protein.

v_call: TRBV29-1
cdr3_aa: CSVAAGVPGSGTDTQYF

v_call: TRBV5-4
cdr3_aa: CASSAAPGTAIGGYTF

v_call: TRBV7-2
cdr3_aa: CASSPVAGDTTGELFF

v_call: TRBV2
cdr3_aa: CASSFQAVIEQFF

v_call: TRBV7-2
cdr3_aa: CASSLVRGTNEKLFF

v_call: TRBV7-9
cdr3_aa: CASSSSGGSYNEQFF

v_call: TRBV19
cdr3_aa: CASSSTGGNYGYTF

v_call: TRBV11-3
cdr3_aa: CASHRGTVFLGEAQYF

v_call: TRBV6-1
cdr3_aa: CASSRTSGVVDTQYF

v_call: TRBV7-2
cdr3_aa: CASSLGPQGYTDTQYF

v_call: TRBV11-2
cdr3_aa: CASSGARSGNTIYF

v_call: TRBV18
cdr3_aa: CASSPSQAGGTDTQYF

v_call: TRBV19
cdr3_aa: CASSSTGGAWSNQPQHF

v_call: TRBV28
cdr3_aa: CASRPGQLYNQPQHF

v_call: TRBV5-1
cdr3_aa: CASSLTWGVSGNTIYF

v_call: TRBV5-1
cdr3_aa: CASSLGTVLYGYTF

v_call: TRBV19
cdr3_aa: CASSATSGGARAQYF

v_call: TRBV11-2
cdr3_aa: CASTASGANVLTF

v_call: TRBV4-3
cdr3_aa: CASSQEVSNEKLFF

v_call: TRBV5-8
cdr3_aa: CASSPGGRSNQPQHF

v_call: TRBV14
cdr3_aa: CASSLLGQNTGELFF

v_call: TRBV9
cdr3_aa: CANKSGIQSGYTF

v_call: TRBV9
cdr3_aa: CASSWGQLNTEAFF

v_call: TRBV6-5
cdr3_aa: CASSDSEASAKLFF

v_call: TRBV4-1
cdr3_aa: CASSRGTSEDTQYF

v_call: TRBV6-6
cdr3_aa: CASSSGQDYGYTF

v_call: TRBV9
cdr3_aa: CASSVGRGIDTEAFF

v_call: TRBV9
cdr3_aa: CASSVAPTGSNEKLFF

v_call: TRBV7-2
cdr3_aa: CASSLMQGTGELFF